Each of the 7 T cell receptor beta chains below was sequenced from the same sample in a study of blood T cell repertoires in COVID-19. TCRdb keeps only in-frame clones here, not all; method: immunoSEQ multiplex PCR. The sample lists about 42,000 clones; roughly 90% were seen once. Sequenced material: peripheral blood. The receptors stem from a man between 65 and 80 years old with active COVID-19.

This chain links TRBV19 with TRBJ2-7; 8 bases are a match to TRBD1. V trimming: 6 bases; J trimming: 3 bases; junction bases outside the gene matches: 7. Germline V CDR1 and CDR2: LNHDA, SQIVND (reference sequence). The CDR3 consists of 14 residues. The DNA for the CDR3 is TGTGCCAGTAGCCACGGGACAGGTGGCTACGAGCAGTACTTC. It translates to CASSHGTGGYEQYF.

About this clone: An end of the junction does not agree with germline; a read error may underlie this. This chain joins TRBV7-7 and TRBJ2-5; a possible D gene is TRBD1 (6 bases). CDR1 and CDR2 from the germline V gene are SSHAT and FNYEAQ (reference sequence). The CDR3 covers 14 residues. CDR3 nucleotide sequence: TGTGCTAGCAGCCCAACAGGGATTCAGGAGACCCAGTACTTC. Encoded protein: CASSPTGIQETQYF.

CDR3: CASSLVGGGAYEQFF. The CDR3 DNA follows: TGTGCCAGCAGCTTAGTTGGCGGGGGGGCGTATGAGCAGTTCTTC. V and J are TRBV7-2 and TRBJ2-1; 9 nucleotides line up with TRBD2. The CDR3 has 15 amino acids. V was pared by 1 base and J by 8 bases, with 6 bases of the junction left unmatched. The V gene's germline CDR1 is SGHTA and CDR2 FQGNSA.

The chain couples TRBV25-1 to TRBJ2-1; the match to TRBD2 covers 8 bases. This CDR3 spans 15 amino acids. The V segment lost 5 bases and the J segment 6 bases; nucleotides outside the gene matches: 9. The germline V gene encodes CDR1 MGHDK and CDR2 SYGVNS. In DNA form, the CDR3 reads TGTGCCAGCAGTCCCGGGACTAGTCGGGGCAATGAGCAGTTCTTC. This codes for CASSPGTSRGNEQFF.

This chain joins TRBV19 and TRBJ2-7, with D possibly TRBD2 on 7 matching bases. The germline CDR1 and CDR2 sequences are LNHDA and SQIVND (reference sequence). Trimming cost V 3 bases and J 2 bases, with 11 bases left between them. There are 14 residues in the CDR3. The CDR3 reads CASSMMGGPYEQYF. The CDR3 nucleotides read TGTGCCAGTAGTATGATGGGGGGGCCCTACGAGCAGTACTTC.

This clone has only one observation. The rearrangement links TRBV6-4 to TRBJ2-1; D is possibly TRBD2 (6 bases). V was cut by 2 bases and J by 0 bases, with 11 bases left in between. Germline V CDR1 and CDR2: MRHNA, SNTAGT. This CDR3 comprises 16 residues. The CDR3 protein is CASSDGAGSSYNEQFF. CDR3 DNA: TGTGCCAGCAGTGACGGCGCGGGGTCCTCCTACAATGAGCAGTTCTTC.

This chain links TRBV7-9 with TRBJ2-7, with no clear D. Germline CDR1 reads SEHNR; CDR2 reads FQNEAQ (reference sequence). Trimming shortened V by 5 bases and J by 4 bases, and 9 bases separated the two germline ends. CDR3 length: 12 amino acids. DNA for the CDR3: TGTGCCAGCAGCCAGGATTGGTACGAGCAGTACTTC. Translated: CASSQDWYEQYF. The full variable domain, with the rest looked up from reference TRBV7-9 and TRBJ2-7, is DTGVSQNPRHKITKRGQNVTFRCDPISEHNRLYWYRQTLGQGPEFLTYFQNEAQLEKSRLLSDRFSAERPKGSFSTLEIQRTEQGDSAMYLCASSQDWYEQYFGPGTRLTVT.